These 3 T cell receptor beta chains were sequenced from one sample in a study of blood T cell repertoires in COVID-19. Sequencing was performed with immunoSEQ multiplex PCR; in TCRdb, only in-frame clones are kept and a portion is missing. The repertoire has 300,000 to 450,000 clones, roughly 86% of them found once; the top ten carry just over 1%. The sequenced material came from PBMCs or T cells enriched from blood (not recorded which). All receptors come from a woman in her thirties who had been exposed to COVID-19.

The genes are TRBV5-8 and TRBJ1-3; D is ambiguous. The V gene lost 4 bases and the J gene lost 0 bases, with 11 bases spanning the gap. CDR3 length equals 15 residues. Germline CDR1 and CDR2: SGHTS and YDEGEE. CDR3 loop: CASSPLSDSGNTIYF. In DNA, the CDR3 is TGTGCCAGCAGCCCGTTGAGTGACTCTGGAAACACCATATATTTT.

V and J are TRBV3-1 (or the pseudogene TRBV3-2) and TRBJ2-7; D possibly corresponds to TRBD2 (6 bases). Looked up from germline, CDR1 is LGHDT and CDR2 is YNNKEL (reference sequence). There are 13 residues in the CDR3. The V end was cut by 4 bases, the J end by 2 bases, with 9 bases between. In DNA form, the CDR3 reads TGTGCCAGCAGCCGGGACTGGACCTACGAGCAGTACTTC. Translated: CASSRDWTYEQYF.

The genes are TRBV18 and TRBJ2-5; TRBD2 agrees at 11 bases. Looked up from germline, CDR1 is KGHSH and CDR2 is LQKENI. CDR3 size: 16 residues. The junction had 5 bases not matched to a gene; V was cut back by 3 bases and J by 2 bases. For the CDR3, the DNA is TGTGCCAGCTCACCGACTAGCGGGACTACACAAGAGACCCAGTACTTC. It encodes CASSPTSGTTQETQYF.